This T cell receptor beta chain stems from a study of blood T cell repertoires in COVID-19. On the study more broadly: The United States, Italy and Spain supplied acute and convalescent COVID-19 samples.

V was shortened by 2 bases and J by 2 bases, with 11 bases between the two germline ends. Germline CDR1 reads SGDLS; CDR2 reads YYNGEE. The CDR3 contains 14 residues. A word on this clone: The identical CDR3 is also encoded by other nucleotide sequences in the sample.

Some clones are missing from TCRdb's copy, which holds only in-frame ones; the method was immunoSEQ multiplex PCR. The sample includes a few hundred thousand clones, almost 85% of them seen just once. The clonotype comes from a human donor in a cohort sampled during active COVID-19. Source material: peripheral blood. The chain couples TRBV9 to TRBJ2-7, with a possible D match to TRBD1 (6 bases). Written as DNA, the CDR3 is TGTGCCAGCAGCGTGGGACAAGGGGCCTACGAGCAGTACTTC. Its protein is CASSVGQGAYEQYF.